What follows are 4 T cell receptor beta chains derived from one specimen sequenced in a study of post-analysis software for immune sequencing data. General observations from the study: TRBV5-6, TRBV5-1 and TRBV20-1 were among four to six TRBV segments more frequent in patients than controls.

For these TCRs, the target antigens are not known. Carried by the TCR beta cDNA libraries were unique molecular identifiers. TCRdb analysed the PCR reads with MiXCR anew, one entry per CDR3 protein. The table has 820,000 or so distinct CDR3 sequences, roughly 58% seen once. The sample comprised blood. Receptor source: a girl aged 10 to 17 with multiple sclerosis.

V usage is TRBV6-5 and J usage is TRBJ2-7, with TRBD2 as a possible D gene (5 bases). This CDR3 region has 17 residues. Germline V lookup: CDR1 MNHEY, CDR2 SVGAGI. V was clipped by 2 bases and J by 2 bases, with 19 bases between them. The CDR3 DNA sequence: TGTGCCAGCAGTTACCCAGATAATGAGCGGTCTCCCTACGAGCAGTACTTC. Amino acid sequence: CASSYPDNERSPYEQYF.

V usage is TRBV10-3 and J usage is TRBJ1-4; no firm D call. This CDR3 has 14 amino acids. Germline-derived CDR1 and CDR2 are ENHRY and SYGVKD. V lost 3 bases and J 5 bases, leaving 10 bases between the germline ends. This CDR3 reads CAISEGGKNEKLFF. CDR3 nucleotides: TGTGCCATCAGTGAAGGAGGGAAAAATGAAAAACTGTTTTTT.

J is TRBJ2-3 and V is TRBV20-1, with 8 positions matching TRBD2. Germline trimming cut 1 base from V and 2 bases from J; bases unmatched to any gene: 5. Germline V gene sequence: CDR1 DFQATT, CDR2 SNEGSKA (reference sequence). The CDR3 has 15 amino acids. This chain's CDR3 is CSARALAVATDTQYF. Here the CDR3 DNA reads TGCAGTGCTAGAGCACTAGCGGTGGCCACAGATACGCAGTATTTT.

The chain combines TRBV7-2 with TRBJ2-7; D remains unclear. This CDR3 has 16 residues. Looked up from germline, CDR1 is SGHTA and CDR2 is FQGNSA. V was shortened by 5 bases and J by 0 bases, with 17 bases between the two germline ends. Here the CDR3 DNA reads TGTGCCAGCAGCCCCACCCTTGGCTCGATCTCCTACGAGCAGTACTTC. Amino acid sequence: CASSPTLGSISYEQYF.